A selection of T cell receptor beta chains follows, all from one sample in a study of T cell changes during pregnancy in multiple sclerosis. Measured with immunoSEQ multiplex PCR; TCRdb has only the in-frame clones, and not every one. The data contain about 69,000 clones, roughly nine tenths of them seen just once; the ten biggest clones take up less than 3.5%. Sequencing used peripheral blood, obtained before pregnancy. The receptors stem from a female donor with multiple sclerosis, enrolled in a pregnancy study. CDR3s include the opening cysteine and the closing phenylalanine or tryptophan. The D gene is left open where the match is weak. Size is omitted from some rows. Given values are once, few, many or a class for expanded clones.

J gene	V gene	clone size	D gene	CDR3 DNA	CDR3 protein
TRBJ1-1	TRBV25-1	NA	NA	TGTGCCAGCAGTGACGAGTGGACTGAAGCTTTCTTT	CASSDEWTEAFF
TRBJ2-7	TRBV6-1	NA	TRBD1	TGTGCCAGCTGTCAGCCCGGGACAGATTACGAGCAGTACTTC	CASCQPGTDYEQYF
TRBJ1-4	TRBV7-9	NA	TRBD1	TGTGCCAGCAGCTTAGATTCTACAGGGGATGAAAAACTGTTTTTT	CASSLDSTGDEKLFF
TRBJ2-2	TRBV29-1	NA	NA	TGCAGCGTTGAAGAGGGGGGTGGGGGAGGGGAGCTGTTTTTT	CSVEEGGGGGELFF
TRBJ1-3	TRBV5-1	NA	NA	TGCGCCAGCAGCTTGAATGTCCAGGAAAACACCATATATTTT	CASSLNVQENTIYF
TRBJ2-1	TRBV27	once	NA	TGTGCCAGCAGTTATGGGGCAACCTACAATGAGCAGTTCTTC	CASSYGATYNEQFF
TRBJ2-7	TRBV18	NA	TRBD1	TGTGCCAGTTCGACGATCGACAGGGACCCCTACGAGCAGTACTTC	CASSTIDRDPYEQYF
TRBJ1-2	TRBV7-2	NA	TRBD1	TGTGCCAGCAGCTTACCCAGGGGGCGTCCTTATGGCTACACCTTC	CASSLPRGRPYGYTF
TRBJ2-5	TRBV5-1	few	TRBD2	TGCGCCAGCAGCTTCATCTCTCCCCAACTAGCGGGAGCGGAGACCCAGTACTTC	CASSFISPQLAGAETQYF
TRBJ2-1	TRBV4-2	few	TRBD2	TGTGCCAGCAGCCAAGCTTCCGGGACTAGCGGATCACAGTTCTTC	CASSQASGTSGSQFF
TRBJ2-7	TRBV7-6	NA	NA	TGTGCCAGCAGCTCGACAGGCTACGAGCAGTACTTC	CASSSTGYEQYF
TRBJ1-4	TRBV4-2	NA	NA	TGTGCCAGCAGCCGGTCGGGGGGAACTAATGAAAAACTGTTTTTT	CASSRSGGTNEKLFF
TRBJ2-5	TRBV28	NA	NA	TGTGCCAGCAGTACTGGACAGCAAGAGACCCAGTACTTC	CASSTGQQETQYF
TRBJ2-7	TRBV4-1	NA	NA	TGCGCCAGCAGCCAAGAAATCGGCAGGGGTACCTACGAGCAGTACTTC	CASSQEIGRGTYEQYF
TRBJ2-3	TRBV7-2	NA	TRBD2	TGTGCCAGCAGCTTTTCTGCGGGGGGGGCAGATACGCAGTATTTT	CASSFSAGGADTQYF
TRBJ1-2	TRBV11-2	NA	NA	TGTGCCAGCAGCCCACGGACAGCGAACTATGGCTACACCTTC	CASSPRTANYGYTF
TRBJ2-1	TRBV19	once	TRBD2	TGTGCTAGTAGTATAGTAGGACTAGCGGGCCTCTACAATGAGCAGTTCTTC	CASSIVGLAGLYNEQFF
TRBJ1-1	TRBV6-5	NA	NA	TGTGCCAGCAGCCCAACACGGAACACTGAAGCTTTCTTT	CASSPTRNTEAFF
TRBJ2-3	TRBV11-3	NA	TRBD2	TGTGCCAGCAGCCAAGGACTAGCAGCAGATACGCAGTATTTT	CASSQGLAADTQYF
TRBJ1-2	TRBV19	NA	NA	TGTGCCAGTAGTATCTCAGACGGGGGTATCTATGGCTACACCTTC	CASSISDGGIYGYTF
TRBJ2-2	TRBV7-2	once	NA	TGTGCCAGCGGGAGAATTCAGAACACCGGGGAGCTGTTTTTT	CASGRIQNTGELFF